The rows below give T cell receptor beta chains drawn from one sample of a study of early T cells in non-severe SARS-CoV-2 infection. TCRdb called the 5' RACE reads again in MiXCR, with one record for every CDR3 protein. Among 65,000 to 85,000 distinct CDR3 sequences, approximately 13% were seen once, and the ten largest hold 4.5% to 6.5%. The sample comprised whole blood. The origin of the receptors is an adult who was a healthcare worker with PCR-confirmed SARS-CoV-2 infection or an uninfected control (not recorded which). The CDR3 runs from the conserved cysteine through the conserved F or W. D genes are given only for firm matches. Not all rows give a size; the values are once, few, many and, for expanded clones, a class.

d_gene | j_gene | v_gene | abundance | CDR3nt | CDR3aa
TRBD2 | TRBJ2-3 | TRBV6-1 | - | TGTGCCAGCAGTCCCACTAGCGGGGCAAGCACAGATACGCAGTATTTT | CASSPTSGASTDTQYF
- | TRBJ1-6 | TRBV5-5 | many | TGTGCCAGCAGCTTGGTAACATATAATTCACCCCTCCACTTT | CASSLVTYNSPLHF
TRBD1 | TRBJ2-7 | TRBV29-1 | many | TGCAGCGCCCGACAGGGGGCGGGCGAGCAGTACTTC | CSARQGAGEQYF
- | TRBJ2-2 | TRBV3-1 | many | TGTGCCAGCAGCCAAGCGGGAACCGGGGAGCTGTTTTTT | CASSQAGTGELFF
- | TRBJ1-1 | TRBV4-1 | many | TGCGCCAGCAGCCAAGAAATTAAAGTTAAGAACACTGAAGCTTTCTTT | CASSQEIKVKNTEAFF
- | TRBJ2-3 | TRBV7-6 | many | TGTGCCAGCAGCTTAAGCGGTCTGGGATTGTCAGATACGCAGTATTTT | CASSLSGLGLSDTQYF
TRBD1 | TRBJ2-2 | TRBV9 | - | TGTGCCAGCAGCAACCGGGACAGGGGGAACACCGGGGAGCTGTTTTTT | CASSNRDRGNTGELFF
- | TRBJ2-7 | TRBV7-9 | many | TGTGCCAGCAGCTCTGGGTCGGGGACCTACGAGCAGTACTTC | CASSSGSGTYEQYF
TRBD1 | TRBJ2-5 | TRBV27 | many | TGTGCCAGCAGTTTATCCGGACAGGCGGATCCGGAGACCCAGTACTTC | CASSLSGQADPETQYF
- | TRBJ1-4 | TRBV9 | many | TGTGCCAGCAGCACCTCTGAGACCCCCACAACTAATGAAAAACTGTTTTTT | CASSTSETPTTNEKLFF
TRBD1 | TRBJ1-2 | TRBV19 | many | TGTGCCAGTAGTGTGGACAGGGGGCAGGGCGGCTACACCTTC | CASSVDRGQGGYTF
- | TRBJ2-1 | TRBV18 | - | TGTGCCAGCTCAAACAGGCCAATCAATGAGCAGTTCTTC | CASSNRPINEQFF
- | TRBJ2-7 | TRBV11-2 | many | TGTGCCAGCAGCGTAGAAGTCCTTCAGGGTCTCGGTAGGAGCTCCTACGAGCAGTACTTC | CASSVEVLQGLGRSSYEQYF
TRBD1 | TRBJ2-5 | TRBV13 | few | TGTGCCAGCAGCTCGAGCGGGACAGGGGATGAGACCCAGTACTTC | CASSSSGTGDETQYF
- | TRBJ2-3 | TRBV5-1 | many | TGCGCCAGCAGCTTGGAGGCTGAAGATACGCAGTATTTT | CASSLEAEDTQYF
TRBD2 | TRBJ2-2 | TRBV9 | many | TGTGCCAGCAGCGTAGTTCCTAGCGGCACAGTAAACACCGGGGAGCTGTTTTTT | CASSVVPSGTVNTGELFF
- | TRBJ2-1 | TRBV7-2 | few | TGTGCCAGCAGCAACCCAGTAATCCGGGTTCTGATCTTC | CASSNPVIRVLIF
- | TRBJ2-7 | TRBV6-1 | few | TGTGCCAGCAGTGATTTCGAGGTCAGGGCCTCCTACGAGCAGTACTTC | CASSDFEVRASYEQYF
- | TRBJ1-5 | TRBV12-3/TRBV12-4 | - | TGTGCCAGCAGTTTATGGGGAGGCAATCAGCCCCAGCATTTT | CASSLWGGNQPQHF
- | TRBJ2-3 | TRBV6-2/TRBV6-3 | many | TGTGCCAGCAGTTACTCGATCTGGCGGAGTACGCAGTATTTT | CASSYSIWRSTQYF
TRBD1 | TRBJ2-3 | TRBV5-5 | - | TGTGCCAGCAGCTTGGACAGGGGGCGCACAGATACGCAGTATTTT | CASSLDRGRTDTQYF
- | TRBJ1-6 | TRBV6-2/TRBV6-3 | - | TGTGCCAGCAGTTCAGGGTCTGTGAATTCACCCCTCCACTTT | CASSSGSVNSPLHF
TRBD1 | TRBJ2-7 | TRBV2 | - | TGTGCCAGCACCGGACAGGTCTACGAGCAGTACTTC | CASTGQVYEQYF
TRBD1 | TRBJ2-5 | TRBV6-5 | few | TGTGCCAGCAGCAACTCCAGGGGGAAGACCCAGTACTTC | CASSNSRGKTQYF
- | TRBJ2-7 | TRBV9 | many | TGTGCCAGCAGCGCCGTGTCTAGGGGTGACAACGAGCAGTACTTC | CASSAVSRGDNEQYF
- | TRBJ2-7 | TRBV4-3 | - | TGCGCCAGCAGCCAAGACCGGACTCGGTCCTACGAGCAGTACTTC | CASSQDRTRSYEQYF
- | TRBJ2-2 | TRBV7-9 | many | TGTGCCAGCAGCTTGGACGGACTGAACACCGGGGAGCTGTTTTTT | CASSLDGLNTGELFF
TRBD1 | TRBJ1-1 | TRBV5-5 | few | TGTGCCAGCAGCCGAGGACAGGGTCCGAACACTGAAGCTTTCTTT | CASSRGQGPNTEAFF
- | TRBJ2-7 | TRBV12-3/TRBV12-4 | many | TGTGCCAGCAGTTTCTCCGGGATACCCTACGAGCAGTACTTC | CASSFSGIPYEQYF
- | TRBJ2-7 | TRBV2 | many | TGTGCCAGCACCAGGTCTCTGAACGAGCAGTACTTC | CASTRSLNEQYF
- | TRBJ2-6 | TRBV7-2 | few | TGTGCCAGCAGCTTAACGGGAGTCGGGGCCAACGTCCTGACTTTC | CASSLTGVGANVLTF
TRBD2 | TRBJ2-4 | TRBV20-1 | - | TGCAGTGCAAAGCTAGCGGGGGTAGCCAAAAACATTCAGTACTTC | CSAKLAGVAKNIQYF
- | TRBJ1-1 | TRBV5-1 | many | TGCGCCAGCAGCTCGGGCTCGGGCACTGAAGCTTTCTTT | CASSSGSGTEAFF
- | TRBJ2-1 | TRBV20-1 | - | TGCAGTGCGAGGAAAGATGAGCAGTTCTTC | CSARKDEQFF
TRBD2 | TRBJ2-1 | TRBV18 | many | TGTGCCAGCTCACCAAATTCTCCGACGTTGGGACTATTGGGTGAGCAGTTCTTC | CASSPNSPTLGLLGEQFF
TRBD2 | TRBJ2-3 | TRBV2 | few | TGTGCCAGCAGTGAACTAGCGGGACCCACAGATACGCAGTATTTT | CASSELAGPTDTQYF
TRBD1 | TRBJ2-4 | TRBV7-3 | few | TGTGCCAGCAGCTTAGCCGGGACAGGGGGAGTTTTGCGGCCAAACATTCAGTACTTC | CASSLAGTGGVLRPNIQYF
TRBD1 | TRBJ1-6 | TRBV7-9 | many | TGTGCCAGCAGCCAAACAGGGGATTCACCCCTCCACTTT | CASSQTGDSPLHF
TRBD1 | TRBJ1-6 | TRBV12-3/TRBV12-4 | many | TGTGCCAGCAGTTTGACAGGGGATTTTGGGTCACCCCTCCACTTT | CASSLTGDFGSPLHF
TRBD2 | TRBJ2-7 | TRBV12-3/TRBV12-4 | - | TGTGCCAGCAGTTTCCCGGGGGGTGAGCAGTACTTC | CASSFPGGEQYF
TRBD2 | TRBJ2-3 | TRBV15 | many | TGTGCCACCACCCCGGGGCTAGCGGACACAGATACGCAGTATTTT | CATTPGLADTDTQYF
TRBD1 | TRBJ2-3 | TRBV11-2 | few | TGTGCCAGCAGCTGGGACAGGTACTCTCCCCCCCCAGATACGCAGTATTTT | CASSWDRYSPPPDTQYF
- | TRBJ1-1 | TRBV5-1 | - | TGCGCCAGCAGCCTCCAGGCCGCGGGTACCACTGAAGCTTTCTTT | CASSLQAAGTTEAFF
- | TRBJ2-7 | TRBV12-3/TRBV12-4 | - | TGTGCCAGCAGCTACCCTGGACGGTCCTACGAGCAGTACTTC | CASSYPGRSYEQYF
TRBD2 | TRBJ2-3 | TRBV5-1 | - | TGCGCCAGCAGCTCCAGCGGACTAGCGGGGACGCAGTATTTT | CASSSSGLAGTQYF
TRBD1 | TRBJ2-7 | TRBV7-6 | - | TGTGCCAGCAGCTCCGGGACAGGGGGCGCCGGGTACTTC | CASSSGTGGAGYF
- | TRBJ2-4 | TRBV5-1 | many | TGCGCCAGCAGCCCCCAGGGTGAGGGGAACATTCAGTACTTC | CASSPQGEGNIQYF